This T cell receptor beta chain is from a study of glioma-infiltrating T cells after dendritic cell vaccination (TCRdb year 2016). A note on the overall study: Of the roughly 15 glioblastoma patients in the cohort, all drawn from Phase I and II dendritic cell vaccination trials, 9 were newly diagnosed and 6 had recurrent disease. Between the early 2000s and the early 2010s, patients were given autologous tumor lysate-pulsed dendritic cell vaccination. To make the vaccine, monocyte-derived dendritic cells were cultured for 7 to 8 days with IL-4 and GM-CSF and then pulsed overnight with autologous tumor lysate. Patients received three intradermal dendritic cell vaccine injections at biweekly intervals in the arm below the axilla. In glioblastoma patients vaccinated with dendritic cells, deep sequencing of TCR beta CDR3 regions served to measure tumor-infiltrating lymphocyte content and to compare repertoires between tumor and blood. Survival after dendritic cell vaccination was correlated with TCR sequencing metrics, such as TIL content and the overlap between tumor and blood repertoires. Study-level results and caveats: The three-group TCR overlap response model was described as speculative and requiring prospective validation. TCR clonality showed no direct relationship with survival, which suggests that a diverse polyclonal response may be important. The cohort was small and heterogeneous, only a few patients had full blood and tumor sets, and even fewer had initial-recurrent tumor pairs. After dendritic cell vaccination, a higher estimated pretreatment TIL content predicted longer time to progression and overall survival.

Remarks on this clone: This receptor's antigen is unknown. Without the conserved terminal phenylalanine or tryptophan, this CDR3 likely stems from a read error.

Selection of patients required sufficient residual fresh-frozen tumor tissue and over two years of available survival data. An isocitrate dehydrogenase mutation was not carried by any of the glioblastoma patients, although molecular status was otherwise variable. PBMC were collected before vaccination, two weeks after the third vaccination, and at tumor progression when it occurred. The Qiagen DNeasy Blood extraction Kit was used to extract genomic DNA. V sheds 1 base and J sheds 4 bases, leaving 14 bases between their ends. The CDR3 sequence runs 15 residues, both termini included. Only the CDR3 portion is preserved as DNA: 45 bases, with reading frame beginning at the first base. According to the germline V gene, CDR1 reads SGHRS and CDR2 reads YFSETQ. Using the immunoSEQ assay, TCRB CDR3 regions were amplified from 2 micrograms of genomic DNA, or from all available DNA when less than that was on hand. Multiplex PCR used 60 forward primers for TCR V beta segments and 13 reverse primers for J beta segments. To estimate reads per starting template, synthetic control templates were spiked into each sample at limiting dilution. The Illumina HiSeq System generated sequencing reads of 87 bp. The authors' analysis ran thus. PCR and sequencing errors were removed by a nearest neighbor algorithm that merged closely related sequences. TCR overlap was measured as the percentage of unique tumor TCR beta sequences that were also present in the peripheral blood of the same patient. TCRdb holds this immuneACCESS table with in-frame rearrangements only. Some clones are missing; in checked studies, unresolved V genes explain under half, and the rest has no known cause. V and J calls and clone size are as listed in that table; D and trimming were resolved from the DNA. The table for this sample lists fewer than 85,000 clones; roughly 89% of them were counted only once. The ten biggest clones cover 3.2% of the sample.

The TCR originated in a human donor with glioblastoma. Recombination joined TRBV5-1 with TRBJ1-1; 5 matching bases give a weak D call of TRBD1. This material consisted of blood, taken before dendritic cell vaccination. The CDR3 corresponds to CASSLRDSSGTEAFL. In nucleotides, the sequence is TGCGCCAGCAGCTTGCGAGACAGCTCAGGCACTGAAGCTTTCCTT.